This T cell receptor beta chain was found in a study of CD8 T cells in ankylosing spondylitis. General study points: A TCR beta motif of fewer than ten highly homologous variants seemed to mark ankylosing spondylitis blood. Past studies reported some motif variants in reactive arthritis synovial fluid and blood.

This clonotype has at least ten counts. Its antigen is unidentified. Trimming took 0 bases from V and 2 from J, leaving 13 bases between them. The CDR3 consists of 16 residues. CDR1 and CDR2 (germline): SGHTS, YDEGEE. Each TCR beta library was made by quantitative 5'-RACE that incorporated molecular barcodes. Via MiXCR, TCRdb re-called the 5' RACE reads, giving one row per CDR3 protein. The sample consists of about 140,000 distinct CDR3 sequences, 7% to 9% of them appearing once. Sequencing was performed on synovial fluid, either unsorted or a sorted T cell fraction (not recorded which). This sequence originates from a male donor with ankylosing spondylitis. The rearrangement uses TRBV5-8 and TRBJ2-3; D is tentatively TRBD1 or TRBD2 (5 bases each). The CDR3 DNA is TGTGCCAGCAGCTTGGGGGACCTCCGGAACACAGATACGCAGTATTTT. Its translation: CASSLGDLRNTDTQYF.